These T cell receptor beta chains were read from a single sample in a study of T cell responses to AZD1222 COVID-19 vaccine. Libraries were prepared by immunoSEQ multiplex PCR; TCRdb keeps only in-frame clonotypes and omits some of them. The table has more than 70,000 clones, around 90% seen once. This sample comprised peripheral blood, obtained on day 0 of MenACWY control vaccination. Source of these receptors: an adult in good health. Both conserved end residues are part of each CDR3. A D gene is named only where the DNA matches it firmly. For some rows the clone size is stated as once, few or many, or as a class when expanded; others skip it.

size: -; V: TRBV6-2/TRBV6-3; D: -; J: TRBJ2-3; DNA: TGTGCCAGCAGTTACTGGGACAGCACAGATACGCAGTATTTT; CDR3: CASSYWDSTDTQYF
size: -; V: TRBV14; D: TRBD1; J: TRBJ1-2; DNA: TGTGCCAGCAGCCAACAAGGACAGGGGGCAGATGGCTTCTTTGGCTACACCTTC; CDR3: CASSQQGQGADGFFGYTF
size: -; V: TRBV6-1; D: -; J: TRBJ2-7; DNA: TGTGCCAGCAGTGAACCGGGGGAGCAGTACTTC; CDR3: CASSEPGEQYF
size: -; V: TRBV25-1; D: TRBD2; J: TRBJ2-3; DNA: TGTGCCAGCTTTTCCGGGGGGTCTTTCACAGATACGCAGTATTTT; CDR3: CASFSGGSFTDTQYF
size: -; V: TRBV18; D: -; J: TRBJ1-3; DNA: TGTGCCAGCTCACCACCTAGGAGTAGAACTGTCTCTGGAAACACCATATATTTT; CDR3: CASSPPRSRTVSGNTIYF
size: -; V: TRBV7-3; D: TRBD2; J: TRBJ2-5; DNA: TGTGCCAGCAGCCCGCGGGGGCAAGAGACCCAGTACTTC; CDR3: CASSPRGQETQYF
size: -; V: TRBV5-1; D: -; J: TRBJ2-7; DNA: TGCGCCAGCAGCAGCTGGGCAGACAGGGAGCAGTACTTC; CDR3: CASSSWADREQYF
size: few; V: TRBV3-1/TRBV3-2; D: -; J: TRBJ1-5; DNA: TGTGCCAGCAGCCAGGGTTTTAGCAATCAGCCCCAGCATTTT; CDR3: CASSQGFSNQPQHF
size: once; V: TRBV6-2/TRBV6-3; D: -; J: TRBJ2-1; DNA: TGTGCCAGCAGTTTGGAGGGGTACAATGAGCAGTTCTTC; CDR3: CASSLEGYNEQFF
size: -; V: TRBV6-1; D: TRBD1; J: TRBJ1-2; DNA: TGTGCCAGCAGTGAAGCAGGGGGCGGCTACACCTTC; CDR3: CASSEAGGGYTF
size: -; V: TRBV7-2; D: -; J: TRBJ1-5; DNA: TGTGCCAGCAGTCTTGGCAATCAGCCCCAGCATTTT; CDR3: CASSLGNQPQHF
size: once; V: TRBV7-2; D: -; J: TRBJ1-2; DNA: TGTGCCAGCAGCTTGGGTTCAAGTCCCTACGCTAACTATGGCTACACCTTC; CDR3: CASSLGSSPYANYGYTF